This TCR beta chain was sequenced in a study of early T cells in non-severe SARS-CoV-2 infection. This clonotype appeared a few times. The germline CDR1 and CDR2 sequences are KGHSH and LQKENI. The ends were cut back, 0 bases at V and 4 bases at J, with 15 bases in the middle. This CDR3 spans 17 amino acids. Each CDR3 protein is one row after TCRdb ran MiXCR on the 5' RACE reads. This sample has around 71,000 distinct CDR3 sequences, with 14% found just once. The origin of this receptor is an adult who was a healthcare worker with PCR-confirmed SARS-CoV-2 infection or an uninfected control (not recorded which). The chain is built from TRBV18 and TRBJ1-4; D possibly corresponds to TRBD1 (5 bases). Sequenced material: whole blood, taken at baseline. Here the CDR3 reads CASSPPGLEAFNEKLFF. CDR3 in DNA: TGTGCCAGCTCACCACCGGGACTCGAAGCCTTTAATGAAAAACTGTTTTTT. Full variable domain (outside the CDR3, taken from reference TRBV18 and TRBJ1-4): NAGVMQNPRHLVRRRGQEARLRCSPMKGHSHVYWYRQLPEEGLKFMVYLQKENIIDESGMPKERFSAEFPKEGPSILRIQQVVRGDSAAYFCASSPPGLEAFNEKLFFGSGTQLSVL.